The 13 T cell receptor beta chains presented below share a single source sample, sequenced in a study of spatial heterogeneity in lung cancer. As to time point: sample taken at primary tumor resection. TCRdb independently ran MiXCR on the 5' RACE reads; one entry per CDR3 protein. The repertoire holds tens of thousands of distinct CDR3 sequences, roughly 7.2% seen once, with around 15% in the top ten. Sequenced here: PBMCs, sampled at surgery. The source of these receptors is a male donor with early-stage non-small cell lung cancer.

The rearrangement joins TRBV28 to TRBJ2-1; no clear D. The CDR3 contains 14 residues. Germline CDR1 and CDR2: MDHEN and SYDVKM. V lost 2 bases and J lost 4, with 9 bases in between. This CDR3 reads CASSLEPTYNEQFF. As DNA, the CDR3 is TGTGCCAGCAGTTTAGAGCCCACTTACAATGAGCAGTTCTTC.

This clonotype came up a few times. This chain links TRBV20-1 with TRBJ1-6; the match to TRBD1 covers 7 bases. Per the germline V gene, CDR1 is DFQATT and CDR2 is SNEGSKA (reference sequence). Trimming removed 4 bases from V and 6 bases from J; junction bases left unmatched: 15. This CDR3 contains 17 residues. The CDR3: CSAILSRDSGGNSPLHF. Written as DNA, the CDR3 is TGCAGTGCTATACTTAGCCGGGACAGTGGGGGTAATTCACCCCTCCACTTT.

This clonotype was seen many times. V and J are TRBV3-1 and TRBJ1-1; D not certain. This CDR3 is built from 15 residues. V shed 2 bases and J shed 1 base, with 11 bases lying between them. Per the germline V gene, CDR1 is LGHDT and CDR2 is YNNKEL (reference sequence). The CDR3 is CASSQRGGPNTEAFF. CDR3 coding DNA: TGTGCCAGCAGCCAACGGGGAGGGCCGAACACTGAAGCTTTCTTT.

This clonotype is labeled medium-sized. The gene calls are TRBV28 and TRBJ1-4; D remains unclear. The germline V gene has CDR1 MDHEN and CDR2 SYDVKM. This CDR3 is 15 amino acids long. V gave up 6 bases and J gave up 5 bases, with 16 bases separating them. CDR3 bases: TGTGCCAGCAGCCCATCAAGCGGGCCGAATGAAAAACTGTTTTTT. Its protein product is CASSPSSGPNEKLFF. The full variable domain, its missing parts supplied by reference TRBV28 and TRBJ1-4, is DVKVTQSSRYLVKRTGEKVFLECVQDMDHENMFWYRQDPGLGLRLIYFSYDVKMKEKGDIPEGYSVSREKKERFSLILESASTNQTSMYLCASSPSSGPNEKLFFGSGTQLSVL.

This clonotype was counted many times. This chain links TRBV12-5 with TRBJ2-1, with TRBD2 matching over 13 bases. Germline CDR1 reads LGHNT; CDR2 reads FRNRAP. V trimming: 0 bases; J trimming: 6 bases; junction bases outside the gene matches: 14. The CDR3 consists of 20 residues. The DNA of the CDR3 is TGTGCTAGTGGTTTGGTAATAGGACTAGCGGGAGACGGGGCGATCAATGAGCAGTTCTTC. Protein: CASGLVIGLAGDGAINEQFF.

This clonotype was seen a handful of times. The J gene is TRBJ1-1, the V gene TRBV19, with D unresolved. Germline V CDR1 and CDR2: LNHDA, SQIVND (reference sequence). The V gene lost 7 bases and the J gene lost 1 base, with 19 bases spanning the gap. The CDR3 totals 16 residues. CDR3 region: CASKVGPSQPNTEAFF. In DNA, the CDR3 is TGTGCCAGTAAGGTGGGCCCGTCCCAACCGAACACTGAAGCTTTCTTT.

The rearrangement uses TRBV9 and TRBJ1-5; unclear D gene. The germline V and J ends were trimmed by 5 bases and 0 bases, with 9 bases remaining between them. CDR3 length equals 14 residues. The germline gives CDR1 SGDLS, CDR2 YYNGEE. CDR3 bases: TGTGCCAGCAGTCAGCTTCCTAGCAATCAGCCCCAGCATTTT. Amino acid sequence: CASSQLPSNQPQHF. Looking up the rest from reference TRBV9 and TRBJ1-5 gives the full variable domain: DSGVTQTPKHLITATGQRVTLRCSPRSGDLSVYWYQQSLDQGLQFLIQYYNGEERAKGNILERFSAQQFPDLHSELNLSSLELGDSALYFCASSQLPSNQPQHFGDGTRLSIL.

This clonotype was counted many times. This chain links TRBV12-3 or TRBV12-4 with TRBJ2-4; weak D call: TRBD2 (6 bases). V lost 4 bases to trimming and J lost 9 bases, with 10 bases between them. This CDR3 contains 12 residues. CDR3 bases: TGTGCCAGCAGTTCGGGACTCCCCATTCAGTACTTC. Its protein product is CASSSGLPIQYF.

In this sample, this clonotype turned up many times. The chain couples TRBV28 to TRBJ1-5; 11 bases align to TRBD1. The ends lost 5 bases at V and 1 base at J; junction bases unmatched: 7. The CDR3 totals 17 residues. Germline V CDR1 and CDR2: MDHEN, SYDVKM. CDR3 sequence: CASSRTGGTRSNQPQHF. The CDR3 nucleotides are TGTGCCAGCAGTAGGACAGGGGGCACAAGAAGCAATCAGCCCCAGCATTTT.

This clonotype was picked up many times. V gene TRBV5-1 combines with J gene TRBJ1-2, with D possibly matching TRBD1 (5 bases). CDR1 and CDR2 (germline): SGHRS, YFSETQ. With 0 bases removed from V and 0 bases from J, the gap between germline ends came to 9 bases. The CDR3 has 15 amino acids. CDR3 protein: CASSLEGQANYGYTF. CDR3 nucleotides: TGCGCCAGCAGCTTGGAAGGACAAGCTAACTATGGCTACACCTTC.

This clonotype was picked up a small number of times. The V call is TRBV6-5, the J call TRBJ1-1, with D uncertain. Germline CDR1 MNHEY, CDR2 SVGAGI. CDR3 length equals 14 residues. Trimming pared 4 bases from V and 1 base from J, leaving 10 bases between. CDR3 sequence: CASSFADGNTEAFF. The CDR3 DNA follows: TGTGCCAGCAGTTTCGCCGACGGGAACACTGAAGCTTTCTTT.

In this sample, this clonotype turned up many times. The rearrangement uses TRBV12-3 or TRBV12-4 and TRBJ2-1, with TRBD2 matching over 10 bases. The CDR3 consists of 15 residues. J was trimmed by 0 bases and V by 6 bases; bases with no gene match: 2. Written as DNA, the CDR3 is TGTGCCAGCAGCCCTAGCGGGAGCTCCTACAATGAGCAGTTCTTC. This sequence encodes CASSPSGSSYNEQFF.

This clonotype has ten or more counts. The V and J genes are TRBV6-1 and TRBJ2-4; D is unresolved. Trimming removed 0 bases at V and 0 bases at J, with 9 bases between. The CDR3 loop spans 16 amino acids. The germline V gene encodes CDR1 MNHNS and CDR2 SASEGT. CDR3 nucleotides: TGTGCCAGCAGTGAAGCGCTCTGGGGAGCCAAAAACATTCAGTACTTC. This codes for CASSEALWGAKNIQYF.